The next 9 T cell receptor beta chains were all read from a single sample in a study of T cell responses to AZD1222 COVID-19 vaccine. Clones were sequenced by immunoSEQ multiplex PCR, and TCRdb holds only the in-frame ones, with some missing. The profile shows tens of thousands of clones, about three quarters of them singletons. The input for sequencing was peripheral blood, taken on day 0 of AZD1222 vaccination. Receptors originate from an adult in good health.

CDR3 in amino acids: CASSRGQGKNTGELFF. The DNA for the CDR3 is TGTGCCAGCAGCCGAGGACAGGGTAAGAACACCGGGGAGCTGTTTTTT. The chain uses TRBV3-1 (or the pseudogene TRBV3-2) and TRBJ2-2; 8 bases fit TRBD1. Trimming removed 4 bases from V and 1 base from J; junction bases left unmatched: 5. Germline V gene data show CDR1 as LGHDT and CDR2 as YNNKEL (reference sequence). The CDR3 runs to 16 residues.

The gene calls are TRBV30 and TRBJ2-7; TRBD2 might be the D (5 bases). The germline V and J ends were trimmed by 1 base and 0 bases, with 10 bases remaining between them. The CDR3 covers 14 residues. Germline CDR1 and CDR2: GTSNPN and SVGIG (reference sequence). Here the CDR3 DNA reads TGTGCCTGGAGTGCCCCGGGATTCTCCTACGAGCAGTACTTC. Encoded protein: CAWSAPGFSYEQYF.

The rearrangement joins TRBV19 to TRBJ2-5, with TRBD2 as a possible D gene (6 bases). Per germline, CDR1 LNHDA and CDR2 SQIVND (reference sequence). This CDR3 comprises 15 residues. V was trimmed by 1 base and J by 1 base, leaving 10 bases between them. The chain's CDR3 is CASSIVRGSQETQYF. Here the CDR3 DNA reads TGTGCCAGTAGTATAGTGCGGGGATCCCAAGAGACCCAGTACTTC.

The rearrangement uses TRBV19 and TRBJ2-6; D may correspond to TRBD1 or TRBD2 (5 bases each). The V gene's germline CDR1 is LNHDA and CDR2 SQIVND (reference sequence). The CDR3 consists of 17 residues. The V end was cut by 3 bases, the J end by 1 base, with 13 bases between. CDR3 residues: CASSIGGFMSGANVLTF. CDR3 bases: TGTGCCAGTAGTATTGGGGGATTTATGTCTGGGGCCAACGTCCTGACTTTC. Together with reference TRBV19 and TRBJ2-6, the CDR3 gives the full variable domain: DGGITQSPKYLFRKEGQNVTLSCEQNLNHDAMYWYRQDPGQGLRLIYYSQIVNDFQKGDIAEGYSVSREKKESFPLTVTSAQKNPTAFYLCASSIGGFMSGANVLTFGAGSRLTVL.

This sequence joins TRBV5-1 and TRBJ2-5, with a tentative D call TRBD2 (7 bases). Germline CDR1 SGHRS, CDR2 YFSETQ. Deletions cut 0 bases from V and 5 bases from J, with 17 bases between. CDR3 length: 16 residues. The CDR3 DNA reads as TGCGCCAGCAGCTTGGAGCGTGGGGGGGGGCCGGAGACCCAGTACTTC. Its protein product is CASSLERGGGPETQYF.

The CDR3 nucleotides read TGTGCCATCAGTGGGCTGGGAGGGACAGGGGGCTCTCTATACGAGCAGTACTTC. It is translated as CAISGLGGTGGSLYEQYF. This chain joins TRBV10-3 and TRBJ2-7, with 12 bases fitting TRBD1. The trim removed 4 bases at V and 4 bases at J, leaving 14 bases unmatched. The CDR3 is made up of 18 amino acids. CDR1 and CDR2 from the germline V gene are ENHRY and SYGVKD.

The J gene is TRBJ1-1, the V gene TRBV4-1, with unresolved D. The germline V gene encodes CDR1 MGHRA and CDR2 YSYEKL. The CDR3 has 14 amino acids. With 1 base removed from V and 1 base from J, the gap between germline ends came to 7 bases. CDR3 in DNA: TGCGCCAGCAGCCAAGTTTTCAAGAACACTGAAGCTTTCTTT. Translating gives CASSQVFKNTEAFF.

The chain has TRBV6-5 and TRBJ2-5; D tentatively fits TRBD1 or TRBD2 (6 bases each). The CDR3 consists of 12 residues. Trimming cost V 4 bases and J 4 bases, with 7 bases left between them. Germline V lookup: CDR1 MNHEY, CDR2 SVGAGI. DNA for the CDR3: TGTGCCAGCAGTTGGGGGGCAGAGACCCAGTACTTC. This translates into CASSWGAETQYF.

J is TRBJ1-2 and V is TRBV20-1; no clear D gene. CDR1 is DFQATT, CDR2 SNEGSKA, per germline (reference sequence). The length of the CDR3 is 11 residues. The germline V and J ends were trimmed by 7 bases and 4 bases, with 10 bases remaining between them. CDR3 bases: TGCAGTGAATGGTCTCGCTATGGCTACACCTTC. Translation gives CSEWSRYGYTF.